Listed here are 18 T cell receptor beta chains from one sample, sequenced in a study of T cells in pancreatic ductal adenocarcinoma. No neoadjuvant therapy was given to the selected pancreatic ductal adenocarcinoma patients before their surgery. Here immunoSEQ multiplex PCR was the method, and the copy in TCRdb shows in-frame clones only, minus some. This sample has 16,000 or so clones, with around 91% found just once. Specimen: PBMCs. Source of these receptors: a human donor with pancreatic ductal adenocarcinoma.

This clone is a singleton in its sample. The V gene is TRBV7-2, the J gene TRBJ2-3, with TRBD2 matching over 15 bases. Germline V gene sequence: CDR1 SGHTA, CDR2 FQGNSA. The CDR3 covers 19 residues. V was clipped by 5 bases and J by 1 base; unmatched bases: 10. Here the CDR3 DNA reads TGTGCCAGCAGCCCCCCCGGACTAGCGGGAGGGCGCGGCACAGATACGCAGTATTTT. As protein: CASSPPGLAGGRGTDTQYF.

Written as DNA, the CDR3 is TGTGCCATCAGTGAGTCGACGACGAGGGGTGCTTTCTTT. Translating it yields CAISESTTRGAFF. The chain recombines TRBV10-3 with TRBJ1-1; tentative D call: TRBD1 (5 bases). The CDR3 has 13 amino acids. CDR1 ENHRY and CDR2 SYGVKD come from the germline V gene. Trimming removed 0 bases from V and 11 bases from J, with 13 bases in between.

This clone was seen more than once but under ten times. V gene TRBV28 combines with J gene TRBJ2-7, with 8 bases aligning to TRBD1. CDR1 is MDHEN and CDR2 is SYDVKM in the germline V gene. The trim removed 2 bases at V and 2 bases at J, leaving 20 bases unmatched. This CDR3 has 20 residues. CDR3 amino acids: CASSLIRTGRDRFWPYEQYF. CDR3 nucleotide sequence: TGTGCCAGCAGTTTAATACGGACAGGGCGAGATCGTTTCTGGCCCTACGAGCAGTACTTC.

This rearrangement joins TRBV19 to TRBJ1-1; D gene uncertain. The length of the CDR3 is 13 residues. Germline V gives CDR1 LNHDA, CDR2 SQIVND (reference sequence). Trimming took 3 bases from V and 6 from J, leaving 11 bases between them. The CDR3 sequence is CASSIWSEAEAFF. In DNA form, the CDR3 reads TGTGCCAGTAGTATTTGGAGCGAAGCTGAAGCTTTCTTT.

The chain employs TRBV28 and TRBJ1-3; D unclear. This CDR3 is built from 15 residues. Germline V gives CDR1 MDHEN, CDR2 SYDVKM. V was clipped by 3 bases and J by 0 bases, with 9 bases between them. CDR3 coding DNA: TGTGCCAGCAGTTTTGGCGGAAGCTCTGGAAACACCATATATTTT. It encodes CASSFGGSSGNTIYF.

Here the CDR3 reads CASSASDNGYTF. The CDR3 DNA reads TGTGCCAGCAGTGCCTCGGACAACGGCTACACCTTC. This rearrangement joins TRBV2 to TRBJ1-2, with D maybe TRBD1 (5 bases). The germline V gene encodes CDR1 SNHLY and CDR2 FYNNEI. The V end lost 4 bases, the J end lost 8 bases, and 11 bases lay between the germline ends. There are 12 residues in the CDR3.

The chain combines TRBV18 with TRBJ1-2; possible D gene TRBD1, 5 bases. Germline V gene sequence: CDR1 KGHSH, CDR2 LQKENI. The CDR3 is made up of 15 amino acids. V dropped 2 bases and J dropped 0 bases, with 10 bases sitting between them. The CDR3: CASSPGAQTNYGYTF. The CDR3 region has the DNA TGTGCCAGCTCACCAGGGGCCCAAACTAACTATGGCTACACCTTC.

The chain couples TRBV29-1 to TRBJ2-2, with TRBD1 matching over 11 bases. CDR3 length: 16 residues. CDR1 SQVTM and CDR2 ANQGSEA come from the germline V gene. V dropped 3 bases and J dropped 4; count of bases not matched to a gene: 7. The CDR3 loop is CSVDIGTGGPTGELFF. The DNA of the CDR3 is TGCAGCGTTGATATTGGGACAGGGGGTCCCACCGGGGAGCTGTTTTTT.

The V call is TRBV9, the J call TRBJ2-3; TRBD2 might be the D (6 bases). V was trimmed by 2 bases and J by 6 bases, leaving 16 bases between them. The CDR3 loop spans 15 amino acids. Germline CDR1 is SGDLS and CDR2 is YYNGEE. In DNA form, the CDR3 reads TGTGCCAGCAGCGTCCGACTAGACCGCCGGGATACGCAGTATTTT. It is translated as CASSVRLDRRDTQYF. The entire variable domain, with the rest obtained from reference TRBV9 and TRBJ2-3, is as follows: DSGVTQTPKHLITATGQRVTLRCSPRSGDLSVYWYQQSLDQGLQFLIQYYNGEERAKGNILERFSAQQFPDLHSELNLSSLELGDSALYFCASSVRLDRRDTQYFGPGTRLTVL.

This clone has just a few counts. This sequence joins TRBV11-3 and TRBJ1-1, with TRBD1 matching over 8 bases. Per germline, CDR1 SGHNT and CDR2 YENEEA. The CDR3 is 14 amino acids. V lost 3 bases to trimming and J lost 7 bases; unmatched junction nucleotides: 7. The DNA for the CDR3 is TGTGCCAGCAGCTTCGGGGACAGGCCATATGAAGCTTTCTTT. It codes for CASSFGDRPYEAFF.

The chain employs TRBV18 and TRBJ2-7, with TRBD1 identical over 10 bases. CDR3 size: 14 residues. The V gene's germline CDR1 is KGHSH and CDR2 LQKENI. V lost 7 bases to trimming and J lost 2 bases; unmatched junction nucleotides: 5. DNA for the CDR3: TGTGCCAGCTACAGCGGACAGGGGGCCTACGAGCAGTACTTC. Its translation is CASYSGQGAYEQYF.

The V gene is TRBV9, the J gene TRBJ1-2; D is perhaps TRBD1 (5 bases). Germline V gene lookup returns CDR1 SGDLS and CDR2 YYNGEE. The CDR3 runs to 16 residues. V lost 3 bases and J lost 7, with 22 bases in between. As DNA, the CDR3 is TGTGCCAGCAGCGCACCTAGGGGTGGCGTGTCTTCTGGCTACACCTTC. It is translated as CASSAPRGGVSSGYTF.

J is TRBJ2-5 and V is TRBV27, with D perhaps TRBD1 (7 bases). The CDR3 consists of 17 residues. Looked up from germline, CDR1 is MNHEY and CDR2 is SMNVEV (reference sequence). V dropped 0 bases and J dropped 4 bases, with 18 bases sitting between them. This CDR3 is CASSLSINRGGRETQYF. The CDR3, as DNA: TGTGCCAGCAGTTTATCGATAAACAGGGGAGGACGAGAGACCCAGTACTTC.

This clone appeared a single time. The chain uses TRBV11-1 and TRBJ2-1; D is perhaps TRBD2 (6 bases). Germline V gene lookup returns CDR1 SGHAT and CDR2 FQDESV (reference sequence). The V gene lost 1 base and the J gene lost 9 bases, with 10 bases spanning the gap. The CDR3 is made up of 13 amino acids. The CDR3 DNA follows: TGTGCCAGCAGCTTAGATCTCGGGAGTGAGCAGTTCTTC. Translated: CASSLDLGSEQFF.

The chain uses TRBV6-5 and TRBJ1-3, with a tentative D call TRBD1 (5 bases). Germline V lookup: CDR1 MNHEY, CDR2 SVGAGI. Trimming took off 1 base at V and 1 base at J, with 11 bases between the two ends. This CDR3 region has 16 residues. CDR3 in amino acids: CASSYWRGRSGNTIYF. The CDR3 nucleotides read TGTGCCAGCAGTTACTGGCGGGGGAGGTCTGGAAACACCATATATTTT.

The chain carries TRBV30 and TRBJ1-2; possibly TRBD1 for D (5 bases). Germline CDR1 is GTSNPN and CDR2 is SVGIG (reference sequence). V was trimmed by 1 base and J by 6 bases, leaving 21 bases between them. CDR3 length: 16 residues. CDR3 in DNA: TGTGCCTGGAGTGGCCCGGGGGGGACGGGTCAGGATGGCTACACCTTC. It translates to CAWSGPGGTGQDGYTF.

This clone appeared a single time. The CDR3 protein is CASSGGTGGLFF. DNA for the CDR3: TGTGCCAGCAGTGGGGGGACAGGGGGACTGTTCTTC. The genes are TRBV2 and TRBJ2-1; 11 nucleotides line up with TRBD1. V lost 4 bases to trimming and J lost 15 bases; unmatched junction nucleotides: 5. Germline CDR1 reads SNHLY; CDR2 reads FYNNEI. The CDR3 consists of 12 residues.

The chain joins TRBV11-2 to TRBJ2-7; 10 bases are a match to TRBD1. The J segment lost 7 bases and the V segment lost 5 bases, leaving 14 bases of the junction unmatched. The CDR3 has 16 residues. Germline V gene lookup returns CDR1 SGHAT and CDR2 FQNNGV. Written as DNA, the CDR3 is TGTGCCAGCAGCCCGAGGGGGGGACAGGGGAGGCTTGAGCAGTACTTC. This sequence encodes CASSPRGGQGRLEQYF.